The 21 T cell receptor beta chains reported below all come from one sample, sequenced in a study of metastatic and nonmetastatic thyroid tumors. TCRdb re-analyzed the PCR reads using MiXCR. The top ten clones hold 2.5% to 4% of a sample with under 30,000 clones, under 15% of them seen once. Prior to thyroid surgery, none of the patients had received any treatment. The specimen sequenced was blood. The receptor set was obtained from a female donor with papillary thyroid cancer or a benign thyroid nodule (not recorded which). Some clones in this sample may be carry-over from other donors' samples.

This clone was observed many times. The J gene is TRBJ2-1, the V gene TRBV27; no definite D call. V lost 5 bases to trimming and J lost 6 bases, with 14 bases between them. The CDR3 consists of 14 residues. Germline V lookup: CDR1 MNHEY, CDR2 SMNVEV (reference sequence). CDR3 nucleotide sequence: TGTGCCAGCAGTCCCCTCCCCTTTAGCAATGAGCAGTTCTTC. As protein: CASSPLPFSNEQFF.

Concerning this clone itself: Germline is not matched at one junction end, which may reflect a read error. CDR3 nucleotides: TGTGCCAGCAGTGAAGCGGTCGCGGGGGTTGACACTGAGGCTTTCTTT. As protein: CASSEAVAGVDTEAFF. The gene calls are TRBV2 and TRBJ1-1, with TRBD1 as a possible D gene (5 bases). The CDR3 spans 16 residues. Germline V lookup: CDR1 SNHLY, CDR2 FYNNEI. The full variable domain, with the rest looked up from reference TRBV2 and TRBJ1-1, is EPEVTQTPSHQVTQMGQEVILRCVPISNHLYFYWYRQILGQKVEFLVSFYNNEISEKSEIFDDQFSVERPDGSNFTLKIRSTKLEDSAMYFCASSEAVAGVDTEAFFGQGTRLTVV.

This clone was counted many times. This chain uses TRBV28 with TRBJ2-7, with no clear D. The CDR3 runs 14 residues. The germline V gene encodes CDR1 MDHEN and CDR2 SYDVKM. V lost 8 bases and J lost 0, with 14 bases in between. CDR3 DNA sequence: TGTGCCAGCTGTGAACTATCGAGCTCCTACGAGCAGTACTTC. Its protein product is CASCELSSSYEQYF.

Relative to its sample, this clone is medium-sized. This sequence joins TRBV7-8 and TRBJ2-7; 10 positions match TRBD2. Trimming at V came to 3 bases and at J to 2 bases, leaving 7 bases not matched to a gene. The CDR3 is made up of 16 amino acids. Germline values: CDR1 SGHVS, CDR2 FQNEAQ. Here the CDR3 reads CASSFAGLASTYEQYF. CDR3 in DNA: TGTGCCAGCAGCTTCGCGGGACTAGCGTCTACCTACGAGCAGTACTTC.

This clone was seen at least ten times. The V and J genes are TRBV2 and TRBJ1-1, with D maybe TRBD1 (6 bases). The length of the CDR3 is 13 residues. Trimming shortened V by 4 bases and J by 6 bases, and 12 bases separated the two germline ends. In germline, CDR1 is SNHLY, CDR2 FYNNEI. The chain's CDR3 is CASSVARGAEAFF. The DNA for the CDR3 is TGTGCCAGCAGTGTGGCCAGGGGCGCTGAAGCTTTCTTT.

In its sample, this clone was seen many times. The chain recombines TRBV5-5 with TRBJ1-1; weak D call: TRBD1 (5 bases). V gave up 6 bases and J gave up 1 base, with 13 bases separating them. CDR1 is SGHKS and CDR2 is YYEKEE in the germline V gene (reference sequence). The CDR3 is made up of 14 amino acids. The CDR3 protein is CASTPLGENTEAFF. In DNA form, the CDR3 reads TGTGCCAGCACCCCGTTGGGGGAGAACACTGAAGCTTTCTTT. The entire variable domain, with the rest obtained from reference TRBV5-5 and TRBJ1-1, is as follows: DAGVTQSPTHLIKTRGQQVTLRCSPISGHKSVSWYQQVLGQGPQFIFQYYEKEERGRGNFPDRFSARQFPNYSSELNVNALLLGDSALYLCASTPLGENTEAFFGQGTRLTVV.

This clone was counted ten times or more. J is TRBJ2-2 and V is TRBV6-1; 9 nucleotides align to TRBD2. Germline CDR1 reads MNHNS; CDR2 reads SASEGT. This CDR3 comprises 17 residues. J lost 0 bases, V lost 4 bases, and 6 bases had no gene match. CDR3 sequence reads: CASSGTSVSSNTGELFF. CDR3 sequence (DNA): TGTGCCAGCAGTGGGACTAGCGTCTCGTCGAACACCGGGGAGCTGTTTTTT.

In this sample, this clone turned up many times. The chain carries TRBV2 and TRBJ2-5; 7 bases line up with TRBD1. CDR3 size: 14 residues. V shed 2 bases and J 5 bases; nucleotides not matched to a gene: 5. Germline assignment: CDR1 SNHLY and CDR2 FYNNEI. CDR3 nucleotides: TGTGCCAGCAGTGAAAAGACAGGGATGGAGACCCAGTACTTC. Its translation is CASSEKTGMETQYF.

This clone has a count of ten or more. A clone one base away is much larger, so this may be a read error. Other DNA sequences from this sample encode an identical CDR3 as well. The chain has TRBV18 and TRBJ2-3, with TRBD2 identical over 7 bases. CDR1 and CDR2 (germline): KGHSH, LQKENI. The CDR3 loop spans 15 amino acids. This CDR3 reads CASSPPDGGRDTQYF. CDR3 sequence (DNA): TGTGCCAGCTCCCCACCCGACGGGGGGAGGGATACGCAGTATTTT.

This clone appeared many times. The rearrangement uses TRBV7-2 and TRBJ2-7, with D uncertain. The CDR3 consists of 13 residues. Trimming took off 4 bases at V and 3 bases at J, with 10 bases between the two ends. CDR1 and CDR2 (germline): SGHTA, FQGNSA. The CDR3 reads CASSYISDYEQYF. The CDR3 DNA reads TGTGCCAGCAGCTACATCAGCGACTACGAGCAGTACTTC.

This clone counts as medium-sized. The genes are TRBV6-1 and TRBJ1-2; D is undetermined. CDR1 is MNHNS and CDR2 is SASEGT in the germline V gene. The V and J ends lost 9 bases and 8 bases respectively, with 13 bases between them. The CDR3 is 11 residues long. This CDR3 is CASLRTQGYTF. The CDR3 DNA is TGTGCCAGTCTAAGGACGCAGGGCTACACCTTC.

This clone was observed at least ten times. This chain joins TRBV27 and TRBJ2-7, with TRBD2 matching over 7 bases. There are 15 residues in the CDR3. V dropped 3 bases and J dropped 3; count of bases not matched to a gene: 8. Germline V gene sequence: CDR1 MNHEY, CDR2 SMNVEV (reference sequence). The CDR3 sequence: CASSFGAGAFYEQYF. CDR3 bases: TGTGCCAGCAGTTTTGGCGCGGGAGCTTTCTACGAGCAGTACTTC.

This clone was seen many times. V and J are TRBV2 and TRBJ2-2, with D possibly being TRBD1 (5 bases). Germline loops: CDR1 SNHLY, CDR2 FYNNEI. The V and J ends lost 6 bases and 4 bases respectively, with 15 bases between them. The CDR3 totals 15 residues. CDR3 residues: CASSDSTSGTGELFF. CDR3 nucleotides: TGTGCCAGCAGCGACAGCACGTCGGGCACCGGGGAGCTGTTTTTT.

In this sample, this clone turned up many times. The V and J genes are TRBV6-1 and TRBJ2-3, with a tentative D call TRBD2 (5 bases). The CDR3 sequence is 14 residues long. Germline loops: CDR1 MNHNS, CDR2 SASEGT. V lost 6 bases and J lost 1, with 11 bases in between. The CDR3 DNA sequence: TGTGCCAGCAGACCCTCCGGGGGCACAGATACGCAGTATTTT. It codes for CASRPSGGTDTQYF.

The chain carries TRBV7-8 and TRBJ1-1; D remains unclear. The CDR3 is 15 amino acids. Trimming cost V 7 bases and J 6 bases, with 21 bases left between them. Germline-derived CDR1 and CDR2 are SGHVS and FQNEAQ. The CDR3 sequence: CASTPLGRLEAEAFF. CDR3 sequence (DNA): TGTGCCAGCACCCCCTTAGGCAGGTTAGAGGCTGAAGCTTTCTTT.

In this sample, this clone is medium-sized. The chain is built from TRBV20-1 and TRBJ2-7; D possibly matches TRBD1 or TRBD2 (5 bases each). V lost 6 bases to trimming and J lost 2 bases, with 11 bases between them. There are 12 residues in the CDR3. Germline V CDR1 and CDR2: DFQATT, SNEGSKA (reference sequence). The CDR3 DNA sequence: TGCAGTGCGGCCGGGACCCCCTACGAGCAGTACTTC. The encoded protein is CSAAGTPYEQYF.

In this sample, this clone turned up many times. V usage is TRBV6-4 and J usage is TRBJ2-6; D possibly corresponds to TRBD1 (5 bases). This CDR3 contains 16 residues. CDR1 is MRHNA and CDR2 is SNTAGT in the germline V gene. Trimming left V 4 bases short and J 0 bases short, with 10 bases between. The DNA of the CDR3 is TGTGCCAGCAGTGTAGATGACAGCTCTGGGGCCAACGTCCTGACTTTC. This gives the protein CASSVDDSSGANVLTF.

This clone occurred many times. The genes are TRBV20-1 and TRBJ2-1; maybe TRBD2 (7 bases). The CDR3 totals 16 residues. V lost 1 base and J lost 0, with 13 bases in between. Looked up from germline, CDR1 is DFQATT and CDR2 is SNEGSKA (reference sequence). CDR3 amino acids: CSARGGGQVSYNEQFF. The CDR3 bases are TGCAGTGCTAGAGGGGGGGGGCAGGTCTCCTACAATGAGCAGTTCTTC.

This clone was recorded many times. The rearrangement joins TRBV27 to TRBJ2-7; D gene ambiguous. Trimming removed 8 bases at V and 5 bases at J, with 13 bases between. Germline V gene lookup returns CDR1 MNHEY and CDR2 SMNVEV (reference sequence). This CDR3 contains 12 residues. CDR3 protein: CASGSLVNEQYF. Written as DNA, the CDR3 is TGTGCCAGCGGCTCCCTAGTAAACGAGCAGTACTTC.

This sequence joins TRBV6-1 and TRBJ2-3; D unresolved. Germline CDR1 MNHNS, CDR2 SASEGT. V was trimmed by 7 bases and J by 0 bases, leaving 17 bases between them. The CDR3 is made up of 16 amino acids. The CDR3: CASTVGPSDSTDTQYF. DNA for the CDR3: TGTGCCAGCACCGTTGGACCTTCTGATAGCACAGATACGCAGTATTTT.

This clone has at least ten counts. A much bigger clone sits one base away, suggesting this may be a read error. The gene calls are TRBV7-8 and TRBJ1-5; a possible D gene is TRBD1 (5 bases). The CDR3 is 14 amino acids. Germline lookup yields CDR1 SGHVS and CDR2 FQNEAQ. CDR3 sequence (DNA): TGTGCCAGCAGCTTAGGAGGGCTCAGGGCGCCCCAGCGTTTT. This encodes CASSLGGLRAPQRF.